This TCR beta chain was recorded in a study of post-analysis software for immune sequencing data. Study summary: In terms of disease course, relapsing-remitting, secondary progressive and progressive-relapsing multiple sclerosis were included.

V was shortened by 0 bases and J by 5 bases, with 13 bases between the two germline ends. Germline V gene data show CDR1 as LGHDT and CDR2 as YNNKEL (reference sequence). This CDR3 is 15 amino acids long. Unique-molecular-identifier-tagged TCR beta cDNA libraries were used. TCRdb reprocessed the PCR reads via MiXCR and lists one record per CDR3 protein. The sample carries roughly 700,000 distinct CDR3 sequences, about 32% recorded once. The study, taken as a whole, reports: When patients were compared with controls, 5 or 6 TRBV segments were more frequent, TRBV5-6, TRBV5-1 and TRBV20-1 among them. F measure showed strong co-clustering of same-batch samples. Diversity measured as normalized Chao1 was significantly lower in multiple sclerosis patients than in controls.

A note on this clonotype: Its antigen is as yet unknown.

The sequenced sample consisted of blood. This TCR was sampled from a girl aged 10 to 17 with multiple sclerosis. The chain uses TRBV3-1 and TRBJ1-2, with D unclear. The chain's CDR3 is CASSQDLTPGYGYTF. As DNA, the CDR3 is TGTGCCAGCAGCCAAGATTTGACCCCCGGGTATGGCTACACCTTC.